The T cell receptor beta chain under discussion was sequenced for a study of T-cell memory formation after mild COVID-19. Study information: TCR clusters mostly belonged to single donors. Whole-study findings and limits: A second wave expanding day 15 to 37 was CD4+-biased; contracting clones were balanced.

A 5'RACE reaction primed in the constant segment made cDNA libraries of TCR alpha and TCR beta, and these carried sample barcodes and UMIs. TCRdb re-analysed the 5' RACE reads in MiXCR, keeping a single row per CDR3 protein. The data contain around 300,000 distinct CDR3 sequences, roughly an eighth of them singletons. This clonotype was observed at least ten times. Antigen: not known. The J segment lost 5 bases and the V segment lost 1 base, leaving 10 bases of the junction unmatched. CDR1 is MGHRA, CDR2 YSYEKL, per germline. The CDR3 contains 17 residues. The receptor was derived from a man between 18 and 35 years old who had mild COVID-19 (a few samples of this study predate the infection). Cell type and time point are not known. Source material: PBMCs or a T cell subset sorted from them (not recorded which). This chain links TRBV4-1 with TRBJ2-2; 7 bases align to TRBD1. The CDR3 DNA sequence: TGCGCCAGCAGCCAAGCGTTCCGTGGCAGGGGGACCGGGGAGCTGTTTTTT. Translation gives CASSQAFRGRGTGELFF.